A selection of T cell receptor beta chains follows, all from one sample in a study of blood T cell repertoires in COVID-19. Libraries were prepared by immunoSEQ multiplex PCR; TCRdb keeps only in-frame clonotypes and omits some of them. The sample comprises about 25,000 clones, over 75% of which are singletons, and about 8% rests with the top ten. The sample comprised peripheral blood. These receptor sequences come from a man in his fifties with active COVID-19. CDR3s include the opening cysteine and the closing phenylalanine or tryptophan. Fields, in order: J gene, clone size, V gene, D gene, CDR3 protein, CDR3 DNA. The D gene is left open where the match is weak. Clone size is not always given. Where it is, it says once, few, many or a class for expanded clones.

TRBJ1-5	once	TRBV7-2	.	CASSLGHGGQPQHF	TGTGCCAGCAGCCTCGGCCACGGCGGGCAGCCCCAGCATTTT
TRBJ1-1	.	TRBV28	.	CASSRLVMNTEAFF	TGTGCCAGCAGTCGTTTAGTAATGAACACTGAAGCTTTCTTT
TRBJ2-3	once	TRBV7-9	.	CASSLRQANTDTQYF	TGTGCCAGCAGCTTACGACAGGCGAACACAGATACGCAGTATTTT
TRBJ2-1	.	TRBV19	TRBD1	CASSREQGTGGGYEQFF	TGTGCCAGTAGTAGAGAACAAGGGACAGGGGGCGGTTATGAGCAGTTCTTC
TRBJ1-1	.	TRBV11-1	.	CASREGTEAFF	TGTGCCAGCAGGGAGGGGACTGAAGCTTTCTTT
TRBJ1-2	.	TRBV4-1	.	CASSQGRARSVSGYGYTF	TGCGCCAGCAGCCAAGGGAGGGCTCGATCGGTCTCCGGTTATGGCTACACCTTC
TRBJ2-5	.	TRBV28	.	CASSLFRRGTGQETQYF	TGTGCCAGCAGTTTGTTCAGACGCGGTACCGGGCAAGAGACCCAGTACTTC
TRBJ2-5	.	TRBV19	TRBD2	CASSELAGAETQYF	TGTGCCAGTAGTGAACTAGCGGGGGCAGAGACCCAGTACTTC
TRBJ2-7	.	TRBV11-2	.	CASSSGGGGVEQYF	TGTGCCAGCAGTTCCGGCGGTGGGGGCGTCGAGCAGTACTTC
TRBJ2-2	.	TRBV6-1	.	CASSELSGELFF	TGTGCCAGCAGTGAATTATCCGGGGAGCTGTTTTTT
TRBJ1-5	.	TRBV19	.	CASSIMRGNQPQHF	TGTGCCAGTAGTATAATGCGGGGAAATCAGCCCCAGCATTTT
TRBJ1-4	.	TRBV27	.	CASSLGRPPEKLFF	TGTGCCAGCAGTTTAGGCAGGCCTCCTGAAAAACTGTTTTTT
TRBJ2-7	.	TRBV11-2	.	CASSLVQLSSYEQYF	TGTGCCAGCAGCTTAGTACAGTTAAGCTCCTACGAGCAGTACTTC
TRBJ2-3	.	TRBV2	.	CASTGLLADTQYF	TGTGCCAGCACGGGGTTGCTCGCAGATACGCAGTATTTT
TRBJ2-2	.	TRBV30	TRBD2	CAWSGGGNTGELFF	TGTGCCTGGAGTGGGGGGGGAAACACCGGGGAGCTGTTTTTT
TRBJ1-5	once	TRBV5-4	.	CASSLGPLQPQHF	TGTGCCAGCAGCTTGGGGCCCCTGCAGCCCCAGCATTTT
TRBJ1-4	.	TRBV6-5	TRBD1	CASSYGTGPNEKLFF	TGTGCCAGCAGTTACGGGACAGGGCCTAATGAAAAACTGTTTTTT
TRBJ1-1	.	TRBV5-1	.	CASSPGRGENTEAFF	TGCGCCAGCTCGCCTGGGAGGGGGGAGAACACTGAAGCTTTCTTT
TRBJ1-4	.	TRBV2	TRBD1	CASSETGTGGIEKLFF	TGTGCCAGCAGTGAGACCGGGACAGGGGGAATTGAAAAACTGTTTTTT
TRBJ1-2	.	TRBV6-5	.	CASSSPRRQGGYGYTF	TGTGCCAGCAGTTCTCCCCGTAGGCAGGGAGGCTATGGCTACACCTTC
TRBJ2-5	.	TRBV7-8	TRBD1	CAIIGTAKETQYF	TGTGCCATAATAGGGACAGCCAAAGAGACCCAGTACTTC
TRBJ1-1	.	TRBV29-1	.	CSSRGGKDTEAFF	TGCAGCTCGAGGGGGGGTAAGGACACTGAAGCTTTCTTT
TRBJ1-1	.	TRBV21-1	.	CASSKGRRTPPQRNTEAFF	TGTGCCAGCAGCAAAGGAAGACGGACACCCCCTCAGCGGAACACTGAAGCTTTCTTT
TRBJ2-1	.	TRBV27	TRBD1	CASSSRGRGRAEQFF	TGTGCCAGCAGTTCCAGGGGGCGTGGCAGGGCTGAGCAGTTCTTC
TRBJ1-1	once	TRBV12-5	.	CASGLVLSDQAREAFF	TGTGCTAGTGGTTTGGTACTCTCTGACCAAGCGCGTGAAGCTTTCTTT